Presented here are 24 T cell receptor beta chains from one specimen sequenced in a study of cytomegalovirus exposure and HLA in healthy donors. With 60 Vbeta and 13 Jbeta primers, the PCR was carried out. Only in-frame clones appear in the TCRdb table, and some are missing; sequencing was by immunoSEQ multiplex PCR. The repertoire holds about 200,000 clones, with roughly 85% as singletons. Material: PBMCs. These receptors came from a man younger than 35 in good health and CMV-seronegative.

CDR3 DNA sequence: TGTGCCAGCAGTTACTCGACACTAGCGGGAGTCAACGAGCAGTACTTC. This sequence encodes CASSYSTLAGVNEQYF. The rearrangement links TRBV6-6 to TRBJ2-7, with 11 bases fitting TRBD2. Germline V gene sequence: CDR1 MNHNY, CDR2 SVGAGI (reference sequence). The CDR3 length is 16 residues. V gave up 0 bases and J gave up 5 bases; unmatched junction bases: 6.

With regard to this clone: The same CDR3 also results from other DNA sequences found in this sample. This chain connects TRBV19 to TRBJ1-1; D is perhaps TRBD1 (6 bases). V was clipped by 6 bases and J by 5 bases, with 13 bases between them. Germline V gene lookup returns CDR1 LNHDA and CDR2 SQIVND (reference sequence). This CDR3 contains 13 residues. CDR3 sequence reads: CASRPQGGTEAFF. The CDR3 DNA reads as TGTGCCAGTAGACCACAGGGAGGGACTGAAGCTTTCTTT.

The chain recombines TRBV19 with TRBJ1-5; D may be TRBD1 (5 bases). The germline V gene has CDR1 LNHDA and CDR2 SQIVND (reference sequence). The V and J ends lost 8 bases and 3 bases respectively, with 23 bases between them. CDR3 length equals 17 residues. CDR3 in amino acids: CASGRFGGGDFNQPQHF. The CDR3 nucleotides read TGTGCCAGTGGCCGGTTCGGGGGAGGAGACTTCAATCAGCCCCAGCATTTT.

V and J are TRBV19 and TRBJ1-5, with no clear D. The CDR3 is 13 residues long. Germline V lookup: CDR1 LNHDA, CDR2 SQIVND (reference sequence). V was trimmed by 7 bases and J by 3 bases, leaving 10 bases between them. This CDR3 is CASTHTLNQPQHF. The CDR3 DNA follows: TGTGCCAGTACCCACACCCTCAATCAGCCCCAGCATTTT.

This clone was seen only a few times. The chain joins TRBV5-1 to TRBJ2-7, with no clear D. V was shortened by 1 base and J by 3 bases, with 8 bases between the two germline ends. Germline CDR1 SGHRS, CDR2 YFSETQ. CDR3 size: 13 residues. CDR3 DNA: TGCGCCAGCAGCTTGAACGCGGACTACGAGCAGTACTTC. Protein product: CASSLNADYEQYF.

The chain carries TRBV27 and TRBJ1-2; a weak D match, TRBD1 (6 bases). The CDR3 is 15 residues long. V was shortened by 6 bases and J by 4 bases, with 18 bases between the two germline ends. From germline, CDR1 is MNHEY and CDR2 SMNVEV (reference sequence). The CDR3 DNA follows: TGTGCCAGCAGGGGGGCAACCACTCACTTCTATGGCTACACCTTC. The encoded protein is CASRGATTHFYGYTF.

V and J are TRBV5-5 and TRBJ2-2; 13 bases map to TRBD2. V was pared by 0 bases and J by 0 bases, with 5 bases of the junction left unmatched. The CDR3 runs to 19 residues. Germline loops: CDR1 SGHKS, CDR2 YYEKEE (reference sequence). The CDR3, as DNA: TGTGCCAGCAGCTTGGTCTCGGGACTAGCGGGGCCGAACACCGGGGAGCTGTTTTTT. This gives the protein CASSLVSGLAGPNTGELFF.

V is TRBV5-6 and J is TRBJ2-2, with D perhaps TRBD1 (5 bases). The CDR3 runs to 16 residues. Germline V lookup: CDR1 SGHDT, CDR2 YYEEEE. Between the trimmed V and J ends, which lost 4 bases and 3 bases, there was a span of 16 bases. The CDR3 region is CASSPTDNRYTGELFF. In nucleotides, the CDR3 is TGTGCCAGCAGCCCCACGGACAATCGATACACCGGGGAGCTGTTTTTT.

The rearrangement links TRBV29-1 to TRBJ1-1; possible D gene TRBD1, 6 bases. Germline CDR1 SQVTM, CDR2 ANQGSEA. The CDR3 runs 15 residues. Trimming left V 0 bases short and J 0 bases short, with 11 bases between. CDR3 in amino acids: CSVEEGQILNTEAFF. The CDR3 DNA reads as TGCAGCGTTGAAGAAGGACAGATTTTGAACACTGAAGCTTTCTTT. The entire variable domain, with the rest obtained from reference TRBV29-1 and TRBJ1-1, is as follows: SAVISQKPSRDICQRGTSLTIQCQVDSQVTMMFWYRQQPGQSLTLIATANQGSEATYESGFVIDKFPISRPNLTFSTLTVSNMSPEDSSIYLCSVEEGQILNTEAFFGQGTRLTVV.

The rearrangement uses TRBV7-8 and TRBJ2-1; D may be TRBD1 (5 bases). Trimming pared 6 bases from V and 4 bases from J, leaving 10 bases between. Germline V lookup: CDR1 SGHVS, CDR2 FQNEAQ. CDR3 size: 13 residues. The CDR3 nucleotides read TGTGCCAGCAGTTTTACAGGATACAATGAGCAGTTCTTC. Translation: CASSFTGYNEQFF.

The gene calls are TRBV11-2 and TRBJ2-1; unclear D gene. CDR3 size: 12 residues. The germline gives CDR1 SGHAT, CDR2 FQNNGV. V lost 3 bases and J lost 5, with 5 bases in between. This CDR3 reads CASSLNNNEQFF. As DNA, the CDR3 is TGTGCCAGCAGCTTGAACAACAATGAGCAGTTCTTC.

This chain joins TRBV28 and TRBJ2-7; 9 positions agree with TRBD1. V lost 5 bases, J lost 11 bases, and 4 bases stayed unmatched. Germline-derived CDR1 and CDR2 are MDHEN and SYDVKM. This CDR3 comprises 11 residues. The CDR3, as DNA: TGTGCCAGCAGTACAAGGACAGGGGAGTACTTC. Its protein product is CASSTRTGEYF.

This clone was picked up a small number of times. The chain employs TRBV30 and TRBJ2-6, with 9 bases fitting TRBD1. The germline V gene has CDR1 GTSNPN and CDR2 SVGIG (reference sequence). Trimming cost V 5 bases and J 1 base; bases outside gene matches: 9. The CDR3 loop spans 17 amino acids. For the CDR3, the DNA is TGTGCCTGGGGGGGGAGACAGGGGGAGTCTGGGGCCAACGTCCTGACTTTC. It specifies CAWGGRQGESGANVLTF.

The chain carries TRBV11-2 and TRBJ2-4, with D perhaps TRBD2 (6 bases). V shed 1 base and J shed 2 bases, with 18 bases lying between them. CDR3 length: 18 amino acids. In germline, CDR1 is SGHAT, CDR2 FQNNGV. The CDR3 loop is CASSLAFRDSDSKNIQYF. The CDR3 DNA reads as TGTGCCAGCAGCTTAGCCTTTCGGGACTCGGATTCCAAAAACATTCAGTACTTC.

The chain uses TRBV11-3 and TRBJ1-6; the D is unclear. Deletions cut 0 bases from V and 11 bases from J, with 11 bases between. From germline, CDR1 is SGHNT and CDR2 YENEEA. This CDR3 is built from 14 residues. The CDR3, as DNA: TGTGCCAGCAGCTTAGATCACCGGAGGCCACCCCTCCACTTT. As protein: CASSLDHRRPPLHF.

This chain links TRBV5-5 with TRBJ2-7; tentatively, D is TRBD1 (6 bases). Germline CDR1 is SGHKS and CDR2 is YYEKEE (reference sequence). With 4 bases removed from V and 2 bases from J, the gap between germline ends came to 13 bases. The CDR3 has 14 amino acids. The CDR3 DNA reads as TGTGCCAGCAGCATAACCGGGACAACCTACGAGCAGTACTTC. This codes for CASSITGTTYEQYF.

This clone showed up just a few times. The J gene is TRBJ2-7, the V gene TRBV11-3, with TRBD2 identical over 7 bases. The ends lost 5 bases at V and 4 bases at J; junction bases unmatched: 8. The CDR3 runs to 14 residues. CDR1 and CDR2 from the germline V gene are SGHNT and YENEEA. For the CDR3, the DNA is TGTGCCAGCAGCCCTCCCGGGCGGGGGTACGAGCAGTACTTC. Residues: CASSPPGRGYEQYF.

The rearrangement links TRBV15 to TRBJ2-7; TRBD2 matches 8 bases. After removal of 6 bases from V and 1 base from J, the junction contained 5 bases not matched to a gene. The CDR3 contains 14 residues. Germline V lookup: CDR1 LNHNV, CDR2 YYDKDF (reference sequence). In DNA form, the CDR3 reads TGTGCCACCAGTCTTAGCGGGGAATCCTACGAGCAGTACTTC. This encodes CATSLSGESYEQYF.

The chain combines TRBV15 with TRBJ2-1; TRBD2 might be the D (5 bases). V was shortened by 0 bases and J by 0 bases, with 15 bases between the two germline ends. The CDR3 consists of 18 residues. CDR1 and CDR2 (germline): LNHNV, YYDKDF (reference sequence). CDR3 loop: CATSREPTGILSYNEQFF. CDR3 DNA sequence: TGTGCCACCAGCAGAGAGCCAACCGGGATCCTCTCCTACAATGAGCAGTTCTTC.

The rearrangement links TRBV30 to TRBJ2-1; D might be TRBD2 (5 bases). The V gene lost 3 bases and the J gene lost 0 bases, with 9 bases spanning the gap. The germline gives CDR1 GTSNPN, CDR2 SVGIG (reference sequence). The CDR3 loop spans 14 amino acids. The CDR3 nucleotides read TGTGCCTGGAGCGGGGTCAGCTCCTACAATGAGCAGTTCTTC. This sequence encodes CAWSGVSSYNEQFF.

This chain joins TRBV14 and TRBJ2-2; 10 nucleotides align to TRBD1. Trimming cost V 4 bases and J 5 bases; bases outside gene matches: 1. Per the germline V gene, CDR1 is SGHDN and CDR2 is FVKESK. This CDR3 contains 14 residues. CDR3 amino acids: CASSRDRGTGELFF. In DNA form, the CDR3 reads TGTGCCAGCAGCCGGGACAGGGGAACCGGGGAGCTGTTTTTT.

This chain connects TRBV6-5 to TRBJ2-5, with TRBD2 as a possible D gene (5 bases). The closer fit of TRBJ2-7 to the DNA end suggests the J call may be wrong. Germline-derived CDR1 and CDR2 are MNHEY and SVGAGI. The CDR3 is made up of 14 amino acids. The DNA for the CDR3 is TGTGCCAGCAGTTACGAAGGGAGCTCCTACGAGCAGTACTTC. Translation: CASSYEGSSYEQYF.

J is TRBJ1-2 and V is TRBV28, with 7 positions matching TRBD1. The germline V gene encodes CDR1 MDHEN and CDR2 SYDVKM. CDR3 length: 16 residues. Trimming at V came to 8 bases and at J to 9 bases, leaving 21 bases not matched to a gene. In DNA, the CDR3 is TGTGCCAGCTACCCATTACAGGGGAGTCTAATTTTCAGCTACACCTTC. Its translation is CASYPLQGSLIFSYTF.

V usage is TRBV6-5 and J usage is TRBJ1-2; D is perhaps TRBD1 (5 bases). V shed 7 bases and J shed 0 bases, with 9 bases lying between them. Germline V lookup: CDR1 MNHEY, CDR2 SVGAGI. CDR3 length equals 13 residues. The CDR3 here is CASTRGSNYGYTF. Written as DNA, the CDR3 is TGTGCCAGCACTAGGGGATCTAACTATGGCTACACCTTC.